Listed below are T cell receptor beta chains from one sample, sequenced in a study of identical twins. One entry per CDR3 protein results from TCRdb running MiXCR on the 5' RACE reads. The sample shows approximately 620,000 distinct CDR3 sequences, 8% to 9% of them seen only once. These same data were also listed under a study on yellow fever vaccine responses in identical twins.

Input material: PBMCs. These receptors all come from a woman younger than 35 in good health. The CDR3 runs from the conserved cysteine through the conserved F or W. D genes are given only for firm matches. The listing skips clone size in some rows; elsewhere it reads once, few, many or a size class.

clone size	V gene	J gene	D gene	CDR3 protein	CDR3 DNA
-	TRBV27	TRBJ1-2	TRBD1	CASSYGSGGNYGYTF	TGTGCCAGCAGTTACGGGTCAGGGGGTAACTATGGCTACACCTTC
many	TRBV12-3/TRBV12-4	TRBJ2-3	TRBD2	CASSSLGVAGVDTQYF	TGTGCCAGCAGTTCACTCGGGGTAGCGGGAGTAGATACGCAGTATTTT
few	TRBV27	TRBJ2-2	-	CASSFGRGDTGELFF	TGTGCCAGCAGTTTTGGCAGGGGAGACACCGGGGAGCTGTTTTTT
-	TRBV18	TRBJ2-1	-	CASSSWTADRSSYNEQFF	TGTGCCAGCTCATCCTGGACAGCCGACAGAAGCTCCTACAATGAGCAGTTCTTC
-	TRBV28	TRBJ2-3	-	CASSLFQGTGTDTQYF	TGTGCCAGCAGTTTATTCCAGGGGACGGGCACAGATACGCAGTATTTT
once	TRBV5-5	TRBJ2-7	TRBD1	CAMGPRDSHEQYF	TGTGCCATGGGCCCCCGGGACAGCCACGAGCAGTACTTC
few	TRBV20-1	TRBJ2-3	-	CSARDGKAVDTQYF	TGCAGTGCTAGAGATGGGAAAGCGGTAGATACGCAGTATTTT
-	TRBV4-1	TRBJ1-2	-	CASSQVGVNSYGYTF	TGCGCCAGCAGCCAAGTAGGAGTTAATTCCTATGGCTACACCTTC
few	TRBV29-1	TRBJ2-3	TRBD1	CSVAGTGGSTDTQYF	TGCAGCGTTGCGGGGACAGGGGGGAGCACAGATACGCAGTATTTT
many	TRBV5-1	TRBJ2-1	TRBD1	CASSLAWDRGYNEQFF	TGCGCCAGCAGCTTGGCCTGGGACAGGGGTTACAATGAGCAGTTCTTC
-	TRBV11-2	TRBJ2-3	TRBD2	CAFSFRVAGLAGGDTQYF	TGTGCCTTCAGTTTTAGAGTCGCAGGACTAGCGGGAGGCGATACGCAGTATTTT
-	TRBV5-5	TRBJ2-1	TRBD1	CASSLVVTGGSYNEQFF	TGTGCCAGCAGCTTGGTTGTGACAGGGGGCTCCTACAATGAGCAGTTCTTC
few	TRBV14	TRBJ2-5	-	CASSHLARLVRSYF	TGTGCCAGCAGCCATCTTGCTCGTTTGGTCAGATCGTACTTC
few	TRBV18	TRBJ2-1	-	CASSPLREGDSSYNEQFF	TGTGCCAGCTCACCACTCAGGGAGGGGGACAGCTCCTACAATGAGCAGTTCTTC
many	TRBV21-1	TRBJ2-7	-	CASRGQGTYEQYF	TGTGCCAGCAGGGGACAGGGGACCTACGAGCAGTACTTC
-	TRBV5-1	TRBJ2-3	TRBD1	CASSLGGGPLTDTQYF	TGCGCCAGCAGCTTGGGAGGGGGCCCCCTCACAGATACGCAGTATTTT
-	TRBV20-1	TRBJ2-3	-	CSARPGRTTDTQYF	TGCAGTGCTAGGCCGGGGAGAACTACAGATACGCAGTATTTT
-	TRBV10-1	TRBJ2-5	-	CASSESILGSQETQYF	TGCGCCAGCAGTGAGTCAATACTGGGGTCCCAAGAGACCCAGTACTTC
many	TRBV4-3	TRBJ2-1	TRBD2	CASSQKVGLAGLNEQFF	TGCGCCAGCAGCCAAAAGGTGGGACTAGCGGGATTGAATGAGCAGTTCTTC
once	TRBV9	TRBJ2-5	TRBD2	CASSVGTSGVVETQYF	TGTGCCAGCAGCGTAGGTACTAGCGGGGTGGTGGAGACCCAGTACTTC
many	TRBV5-1	TRBJ2-7	-	CASSLDPQGYEQYF	TGCGCCAGCAGCTTGGACCCACAGGGCTACGAGCAGTACTTC
-	TRBV29-1	TRBJ1-2	TRBD1	CSVEIDRVGYGYTF	TGCAGCGTTGAAATTGACAGGGTGGGATATGGCTACACCTTC
many	TRBV27	TRBJ2-4	-	CASSLPNSGSKNIQYF	TGTGCCAGCAGTTTACCGAATTCAGGGTCCAAAAACATTCAGTACTTC
few	TRBV29-1	TRBJ2-1	-	CSDTGGNEQFF	TGCAGCGATACAGGTGGTAATGAGCAGTTCTTC
few	TRBV20-1	TRBJ1-5	-	CSAKDGAKNQPQHF	TGCAGTGCTAAGGACGGGGCGAAGAATCAGCCCCAGCATTTT
-	TRBV27	TRBJ1-1	TRBD1	CASSSLAGGFSEAFF	TGTGCCAGCAGTTCCTTAGCAGGGGGCTTCTCTGAAGCTTTCTTT
-	TRBV7-2	TRBJ2-7	-	CASASKYEQYF	TGTGCCAGCGCCTCCAAATACGAGCAGTACTTC
-	TRBV27	TRBJ1-3	-	CASRRTRDPGNTIYF	TGTGCCAGCAGGAGGACCAGGGATCCTGGAAACACCATATATTTT
many	TRBV12-3/TRBV12-4	TRBJ2-5	TRBD2	CASSFRGEETQYF	TGTGCCAGCAGTTTTCGGGGGGAGGAGACCCAGTACTTC
few	TRBV11-2	TRBJ2-3	TRBD1	CASSPGTALDTQYF	TGTGCCAGCAGCCCGGGGACAGCCTTGGATACGCAGTATTTT
many	TRBV20-1	TRBJ2-7	TRBD1	CSARDRRQGLGEQYF	TGCAGTGCTAGAGATCGAAGACAGGGGCTTGGCGAGCAGTACTTC
-	TRBV24-1	TRBJ2-5	TRBD2	CATSDPFRGSQETQYF	TGTGCCACCAGTGACCCGTTTCGCGGGAGTCAAGAGACCCAGTACTTC
-	TRBV3-1	TRBJ2-4	TRBD1	CASSQGPGQGPPSWANIQYF	TGTGCCAGCAGCCAAGGCCCGGGACAGGGACCCCCCAGTTGGGCAAACATTCAGTACTTC
-	TRBV2	TRBJ2-7	-	CASITGSKQYF	TGTGCCAGCATAACAGGGTCCAAGCAGTACTTC
-	TRBV5-1	TRBJ2-1	TRBD2	CASSGAGTSGNEQFF	TGCGCCAGCAGCGGGGCCGGGACTAGCGGCAATGAGCAGTTCTTC
few	TRBV28	TRBJ2-4	TRBD1	CASSFGTGYDIQYF	TGTGCCAGCAGTTTTGGGACAGGGTACGACATTCAGTACTTC
-	TRBV5-1	TRBJ2-7	-	CASSPGVERYEQYF	TGCGCCAGCAGCCCGGGAGTGGAAAGGTACGAGCAGTACTTC
few	TRBV27	TRBJ2-2	TRBD2	CASSSTLAGRELFF	TGTGCCAGCAGTTCAACGCTAGCGGGGCGGGAGCTGTTTTTT
few	TRBV7-9	TRBJ2-5	-	CAGAPGAYQETQYF	TGTGCCGGAGCTCCGGGGGCGTACCAAGAGACCCAGTACTTC
-	TRBV20-1	TRBJ2-7	-	CSARGNFRAGKAYEQYF	TGCAGTGCTAGGGGCAATTTCAGGGCAGGGAAGGCCTACGAGCAGTACTTC
few	TRBV27	TRBJ2-7	TRBD2	CASSLSTSVEQYF	TGTGCCAGCAGTTTATCTACTAGCGTGGAGCAGTACTTC
few	TRBV28	TRBJ2-7	-	CASSLDGAREQYF	TGTGCCAGCAGTTTAGATGGGGCCCGCGAGCAGTACTTC
many	TRBV5-6	TRBJ2-5	-	CASSFSGSTSIYQETQYF	TGTGCCAGCAGCTTTTCGGGCAGTACCTCCATATACCAAGAGACCCAGTACTTC
many	TRBV28	TRBJ2-2	-	CASSSWNTGELFF	TGTGCCAGCAGTTCCTGGAACACCGGGGAGCTGTTTTTT
-	TRBV20-1	TRBJ2-3	-	CSARVLLVYSDTQYF	TGCAGTGCTAGAGTCCTACTAGTATACTCAGATACGCAGTATTTT
many	TRBV29-1	TRBJ2-2	-	CSARVGGPNTGELFF	TGCAGCGCTAGGGTGGGGGGACCAAACACCGGGGAGCTGTTTTTT